This T cell receptor beta chain was obtained from a study of CD4+ T cells in melanoma (dated by TCRdb to between 2020 and 2023). In the study overall: Neoantigen-specific CD4+ T cells in human melanoma were what the study investigated. Study-wide conclusions, independent of this receptor: Neoantigen-specific CD4+ T cells were reported to be correlated with the function of CD8+ T cells, macrophages and B cells. According to the report, neoantigen-specific CD4+ T cells in melanoma displayed diverse differentiation states.

The donors were people with melanoma. This clone was counted between two and nine times. The antigen it binds to is not known. No base-level quality is on record; no much larger clone is a single base apart. The library came from the immunoSEQ multiplex PCR assay. In its TCRdb copy, this immuneACCESS table keeps in-frame sequences only and misses some clones. Where compared with another copy, unresolved V genes explain less than half of these, and the others have no known cause. Across this sample there are over 130,000 clones, with about 93% seen only once. The leading ten clones occupy less than 2% of the sample. CDR1 and CDR2 are read off the germline V gene as SGHTA and FQGNSA. Between the V and J ends, shortened by 2 bases and 7 bases respectively, the junction contains 12 bases. Its CDR3 holds 13 amino acids, cysteine through phenylalanine. The entry retains the CDR3 DNA only, 39 bases that are in frame from base 1.

The rearranged chain carries TRBV7-2 and TRBJ2-7, with the D gene call left open. The TCR comes from a human donor with melanoma. The nucleotide sequence reads TGTGCCAGCAGCTTAACCCAGCTCTCTGAGCAGTACTTC. Its protein reads: CASSLTQLSEQYF.